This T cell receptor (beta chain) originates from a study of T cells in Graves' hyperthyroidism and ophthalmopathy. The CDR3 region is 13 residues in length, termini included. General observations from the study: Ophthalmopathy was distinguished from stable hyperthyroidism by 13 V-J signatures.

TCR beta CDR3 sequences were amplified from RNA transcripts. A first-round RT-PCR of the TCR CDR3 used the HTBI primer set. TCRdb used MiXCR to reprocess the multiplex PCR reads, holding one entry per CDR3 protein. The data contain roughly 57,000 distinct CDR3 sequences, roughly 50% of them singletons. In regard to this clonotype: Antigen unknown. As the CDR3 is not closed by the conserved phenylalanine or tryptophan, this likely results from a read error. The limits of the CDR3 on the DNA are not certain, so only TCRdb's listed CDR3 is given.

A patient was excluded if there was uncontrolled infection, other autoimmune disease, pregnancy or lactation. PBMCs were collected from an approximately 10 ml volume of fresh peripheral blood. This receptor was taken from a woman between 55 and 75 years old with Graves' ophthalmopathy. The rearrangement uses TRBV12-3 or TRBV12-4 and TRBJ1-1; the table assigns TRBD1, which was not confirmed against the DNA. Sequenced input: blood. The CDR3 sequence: CASRTGGGTEASS.